One and the same sample provided the 14 T cell receptor beta chains below, sequenced in a study of beta chain features in type 1 diabetes. Study-wide findings and caveats: Within each of all four CD4+ subsets, Type 1 diabetes patients had TCRB CDR3s that were moderately but significantly shorter.

Expressed TCRB transcripts were sequenced after all isolated RNA was converted to cDNA. Only in-frame clones appear in the TCRdb table, and some are missing; sequencing was by immunoSEQ multiplex PCR. The profile shows about 700,000 clones, under 15% of them singletons. Their antigens remain unidentified. Sequencing used naive CD4+ T cells from blood. These receptors were collected from a man between 18 and 35 years old with type 1 diabetes.

This clone occurred a few times. The V gene is TRBV5-6, the J gene TRBJ2-3, with a possible D match to TRBD2 (6 bases). CDR1 SGHDT and CDR2 YYEEEE come from the germline V gene. The CDR3 length is 12 residues. The V gene lost 3 bases and the J gene lost 4 bases, with 6 bases spanning the gap. The CDR3 DNA reads as TGTGCCAGCAGCTCGGGGGCAGATACGCAGTATTTT. Translation: CASSSGADTQYF.

This clone has only a few counts. CDR3 sequence reads: CSVAPLGRIYGYTF. CDR3 bases: TGCAGCGTTGCCCCGTTGGGCCGTATTTATGGCTACACCTTC. This chain joins TRBV29-1 and TRBJ1-2; D uncertain. This CDR3 is 14 amino acids long. V was pared by 4 bases and J by 5 bases, with 17 bases between. Germline values: CDR1 SQVTM, CDR2 ANQGSEA.

This clone was seen a few times. The chain carries TRBV15 and TRBJ1-6, with a tentative D call TRBD1 (5 bases). Germline-derived CDR1 and CDR2 are LNHNV and YYDKDF (reference sequence). Trimming stripped 3 bases from V and 9 bases from J, with 15 bases between. The length of the CDR3 is 15 residues. The CDR3 loop reads CATSRDLGVISPLHF. In DNA form, the CDR3 reads TGTGCCACCAGCAGGGACTTGGGGGTTATTTCACCCCTCCACTTT. Supplemented by reference TRBV15 and TRBJ1-6, the full variable domain reads DAMVIQNPRYQVTQFGKPVTLSCSQTLNHNVMYWYQQKSSQAPKLLFHYYDKDFNNEADTPDNFQSRRPNTSFCFLDIRSPGLGDTAMYLCATSRDLGVISPLHFGNGTRLTVT.

The J gene is TRBJ1-1, the V gene TRBV28; 11 nucleotides agree with TRBD1. Germline V CDR1 and CDR2: MDHEN, SYDVKM. The junction had 0 bases not matched to a gene; V was cut back by 6 bases and J by 3 bases. CDR3 length equals 13 residues. CDR3 protein: CASRGQGDTEAFF. The CDR3 bases are TGTGCCAGCAGGGGACAGGGGGACACTGAAGCTTTCTTT.

CDR3 region: CAIKDSPYEQYF. The CDR3 DNA sequence: TGTGCCATCAAGGACAGCCCCTACGAGCAGTACTTC. The chain recombines TRBV6-5 with TRBJ2-7; tentatively, D is TRBD1 (6 bases). The V and J ends lost 10 bases and 2 bases respectively, with 12 bases between them. CDR3 length: 12 residues. Germline CDR1 is MNHEY and CDR2 is SVGAGI.

This clone was picked up one time. In the same sample, other DNA sequences code for this CDR3. In DNA form, the CDR3 reads TGCAGTGCTAGCGGAGTTGAGCAGTTCTTC. The encoded protein is CSASGVEQFF. The J gene is TRBJ2-1, the V gene TRBV20-1; D is undetermined. CDR3 size: 10 residues. CDR1 DFQATT and CDR2 SNEGSKA come from the germline V gene (reference sequence). V shed 3 bases and J shed 9 bases, with 6 bases lying between them.

This clone has only a few counts. The chain joins TRBV30 to TRBJ2-1, with D possibly matching TRBD1 (7 bases). With 3 bases removed from V and 4 bases from J, the gap between germline ends came to 19 bases. The CDR3 extends over 16 amino acids. Germline V lookup: CDR1 GTSNPN, CDR2 SVGIG (reference sequence). CDR3 protein: CAWSRGWGTAYNEQFF. In DNA, the CDR3 is TGTGCCTGGAGCCGGGGGTGGGGGACAGCATACAATGAGCAGTTCTTC.

The DNA for the CDR3 is TGTGCCAGCAGTGAAAAAACCCGGTCCGTCTACACCTTC. As protein: CASSEKTRSVYTF. The chain links TRBV25-1 to TRBJ1-2; D not resolved. Deletions cut 2 bases from V and 10 bases from J, with 14 bases between. CDR3 length: 13 amino acids. Per germline, CDR1 MGHDK and CDR2 SYGVNS.

This clone was counted only a few times. J is TRBJ2-1 and V is TRBV9; D remains ambiguous. V was cut by 0 bases and J by 11 bases, with 9 bases left in between. The germline gives CDR1 SGDLS, CDR2 YYNGEE. CDR3 length: 12 amino acids. CDR3 region: CASSVEARQQFF. CDR3 DNA sequence: TGTGCCAGCAGCGTAGAAGCTAGACAGCAGTTCTTC.

The sample holds a few counts of this clone. The gene calls are TRBV18 and TRBJ2-1, with a possible D match to TRBD2 (5 bases). Trimming pared 3 bases from V and 4 bases from J, leaving 16 bases between. The germline V gene has CDR1 KGHSH and CDR2 LQKENI. This CDR3 comprises 16 residues. The CDR3 nucleotides read TGTGCCAGCTCACCCCTCGTTGGAGGATTTTACAATGAGCAGTTCTTC. This translates into CASSPLVGGFYNEQFF.

The chain has TRBV25-1 and TRBJ2-4, with 7 bases matching TRBD1. Per germline, CDR1 MGHDK and CDR2 SYGVNS. This CDR3 comprises 13 residues. J was trimmed by 5 bases and V by 6 bases; bases with no gene match: 4. CDR3 nucleotides: TGTGCCAGCAGGTTAACAGGGGAAAACATTCAGTACTTC. This gives the protein CASRLTGENIQYF. Based on the CDR3 plus reference TRBV25-1 and TRBJ2-4, the full variable domain is EADIYQTPRYLVIGTGKKITLECSQTMGHDKMYWYQQDPGMELHLIHYSYGVNSTEKGDLSSESTVSRIRTEHFPLTLESARPSHTSQYLCASRLTGENIQYFGAGTRLSVL.

The chain carries TRBV6-1 and TRBJ1-2; no definite D call. The V gene lost 1 base and the J gene lost 4 bases, with 10 bases spanning the gap. This CDR3 is built from 14 residues. Germline V gene data show CDR1 as MNHNS and CDR2 as SASEGT. CDR3 region: CASSEVSWGYGYTF. The CDR3 DNA sequence: TGTGCCAGCAGTGAAGTCAGTTGGGGCTATGGCTACACCTTC.

The rearrangement uses TRBV30 and TRBJ1-1; D not certain. Germline values: CDR1 GTSNPN, CDR2 SVGIG (reference sequence). CDR3 size: 14 residues. V lost 7 bases to trimming and J lost 0 bases, with 15 bases between them. The CDR3 sequence: CALHPDFLNTEAFF. Here the CDR3 DNA reads TGTGCCTTGCATCCGGACTTCCTGAACACTGAAGCTTTCTTT.

This chain links TRBV6-9 with TRBJ2-7; D remains unclear. Trimming cost V 8 bases and J 3 bases, with 11 bases left between them. Looked up from germline, CDR1 is MNHGY and CDR2 is SVAAGI. The CDR3 loop spans 12 amino acids. The CDR3 nucleotides read TGTGCCAGCCAAGTTGTTCGCTACGAGCAGTACTTC. Amino acid sequence: CASQVVRYEQYF.